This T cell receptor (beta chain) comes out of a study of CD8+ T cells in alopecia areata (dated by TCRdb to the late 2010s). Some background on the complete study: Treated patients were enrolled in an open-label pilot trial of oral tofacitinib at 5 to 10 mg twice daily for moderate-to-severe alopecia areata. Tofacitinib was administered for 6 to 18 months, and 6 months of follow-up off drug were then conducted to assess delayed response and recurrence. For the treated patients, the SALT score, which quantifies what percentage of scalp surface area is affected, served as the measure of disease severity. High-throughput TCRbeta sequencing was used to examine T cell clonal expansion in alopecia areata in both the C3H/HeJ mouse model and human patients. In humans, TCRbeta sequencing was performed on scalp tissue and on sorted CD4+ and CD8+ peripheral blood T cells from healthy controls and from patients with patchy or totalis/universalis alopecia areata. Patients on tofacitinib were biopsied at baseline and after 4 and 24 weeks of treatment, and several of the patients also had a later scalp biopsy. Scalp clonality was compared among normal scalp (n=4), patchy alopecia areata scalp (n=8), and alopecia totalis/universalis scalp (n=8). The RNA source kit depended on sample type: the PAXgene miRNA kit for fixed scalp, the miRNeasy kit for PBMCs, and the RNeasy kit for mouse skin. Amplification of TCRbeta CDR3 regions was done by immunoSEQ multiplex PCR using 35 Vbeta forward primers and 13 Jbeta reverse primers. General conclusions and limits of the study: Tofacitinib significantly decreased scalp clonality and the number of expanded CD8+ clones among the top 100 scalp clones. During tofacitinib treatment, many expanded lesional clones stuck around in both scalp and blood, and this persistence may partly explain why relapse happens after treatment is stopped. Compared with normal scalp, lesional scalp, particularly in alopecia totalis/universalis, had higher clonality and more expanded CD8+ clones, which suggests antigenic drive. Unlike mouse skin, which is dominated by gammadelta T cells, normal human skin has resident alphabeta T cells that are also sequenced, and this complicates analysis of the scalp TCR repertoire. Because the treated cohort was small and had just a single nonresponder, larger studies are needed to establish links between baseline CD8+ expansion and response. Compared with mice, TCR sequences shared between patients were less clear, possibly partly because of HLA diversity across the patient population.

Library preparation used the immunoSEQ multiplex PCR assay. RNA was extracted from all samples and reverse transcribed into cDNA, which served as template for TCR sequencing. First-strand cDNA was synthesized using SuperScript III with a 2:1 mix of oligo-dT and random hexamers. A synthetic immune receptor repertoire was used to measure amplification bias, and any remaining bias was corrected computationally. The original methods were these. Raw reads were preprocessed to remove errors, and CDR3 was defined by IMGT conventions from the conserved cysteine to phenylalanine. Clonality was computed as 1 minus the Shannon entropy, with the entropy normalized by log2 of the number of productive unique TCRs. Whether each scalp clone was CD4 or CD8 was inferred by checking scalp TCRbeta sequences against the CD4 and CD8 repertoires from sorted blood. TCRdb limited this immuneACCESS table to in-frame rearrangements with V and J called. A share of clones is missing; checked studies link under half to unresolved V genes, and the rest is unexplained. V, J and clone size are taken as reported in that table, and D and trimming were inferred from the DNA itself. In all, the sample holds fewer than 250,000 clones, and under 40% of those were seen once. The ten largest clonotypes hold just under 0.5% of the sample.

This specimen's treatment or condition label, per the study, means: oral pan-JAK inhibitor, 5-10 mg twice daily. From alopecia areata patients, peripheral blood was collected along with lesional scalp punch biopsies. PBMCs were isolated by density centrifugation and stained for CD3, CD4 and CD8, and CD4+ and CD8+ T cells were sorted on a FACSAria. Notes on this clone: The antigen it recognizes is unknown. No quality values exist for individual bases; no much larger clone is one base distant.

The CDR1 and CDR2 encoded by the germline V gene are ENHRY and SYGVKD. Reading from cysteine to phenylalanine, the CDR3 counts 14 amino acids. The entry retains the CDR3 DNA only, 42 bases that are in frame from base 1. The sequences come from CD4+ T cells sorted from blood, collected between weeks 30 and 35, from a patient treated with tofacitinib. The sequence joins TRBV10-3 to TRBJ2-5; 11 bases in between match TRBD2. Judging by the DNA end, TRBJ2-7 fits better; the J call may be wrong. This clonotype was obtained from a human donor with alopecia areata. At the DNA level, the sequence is TGTGCCATCAGTGAGACTAGCGGGAGATACGAGCAGTACTTC. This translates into CAISETSGRYEQYF.